A selection of T cell receptor beta chains follows, all from one sample in a study of T cell changes during pregnancy in multiple sclerosis. Sequenced by immunoSEQ multiplex PCR; TCRdb stores in-frame clones only, minus some. Among roughly 30,000 clones listed, about nine tenths were seen once. Sequencing was performed on CD4+ T cells from peripheral blood mononuclear cells, taken in the first trimester of pregnancy. These receptors were taken from a female donor in good health, enrolled as a control in a pregnancy study. CDR3s include the opening cysteine and the closing phenylalanine or tryptophan. Not all rows give a size; the values are once, few, many and, for expanded clones, a class.

>NA|TRBV5-4
CASSLGGAGGTYEQYF
>once|TRBV19
CASSPGLAARADTQYF
>NA|TRBV6-1
CASSENGRALGTGELFF
>NA|TRBV28
CASSGKGIAGENNEQFF
>NA|TRBV5-4
CASSLEPSRERREQYF
>NA|TRBV28
CASSSTSGRAGRQETQYF
>NA|TRBV19
CASSIGIAGGFTQETQYF
>NA|TRBV6-5
CASSAGDTYTF
>once|TRBV18
CASSLLGLAGDTDTQYF
>NA|TRBV19
CASSARGTDTQYF
>NA|TRBV7-2
CASTQWVRASSGANVLTF
>once|TRBV19
CASSPSGEQNYEQYF
>NA|TRBV5-4
CASSLDRDSSTDTQYF
>NA|TRBV11-3
CASSWSVQETQYF
>NA|TRBV11-1
CASSFEQNTGELFF
>NA|TRBV7-3
CASSNNPTGASTDTQYF
>NA|TRBV30
CAWSSAQGDTGELFF
>NA|TRBV28
CASSLWSGGETQYF
>NA|TRBV18
CASSPQGSRELFF
>few|TRBV7-9
CASIELQGTEAFF
>NA|TRBV18
CASSPPGQGAYGYTF
>few|TRBV28
CASSLSIVGYTF
>NA|TRBV7-2
CASSLGFPSGSHNEQFF
>once|TRBV2
CASSLLDRGNQPQHF
>NA|TRBV7-9
CASSRRDRGYNEQFF
>NA|TRBV7-9
CASSLGPERVLPGTYF
>NA|TRBV9
CASRGNANYGYTF
>NA|TRBV5-1
CASSPGGRTSTDTQYF
>NA|TRBV4-2
CASSPGGSYNEQFF
>NA|TRBV19
CASNRDRGGDGYTF
>NA|TRBV29-1
CSVLAGGSSYEQYF
>NA|TRBV9
CASSDLASNEQFF
>NA|TRBV18
CASSEGQPSSGNTIYF
>NA|TRBV29-1
CSVGWDNGEKLFF
>NA|TRBV2
CASGGLAGVVKTQYF